The text below deals with one T cell receptor beta chain. Its specificity is not known. The sample originates from a study of blood T cells in healthy people across ages. Study observations and caveats: Older age coincided with a roughly linear decline in TCR beta diversity per million T cells. The donors' CMV status was not determined, possibly confounding changes in expanded clonotypes.

V was shortened by 7 bases and J by 4 bases, with 16 bases between the two germline ends. Germline CDR1 MNHEY, CDR2 SVGEGT. The CDR3 has 14 amino acids. A second PCR of about 7 to 12 cycles used a sample-barcoded 5' primer and a J-beta primer mix. TCRdb reprocessed the 5' RACE reads with MiXCR, giving one entry per CDR3 protein. The sample lists about 1.1 million distinct CDR3 sequences, 35% to 45% occurring once. The donors, aged roughly 6 to 100, were healthy Caucasians from Russia. The chain couples TRBV6-2 or TRBV6-3 to TRBJ1-2, with D uncertain. The sequenced material came from blood. The source of this sequence is a man aged 18 to 30 in good health. The CDR3 DNA reads as TGTGCCAGCACCCTAGGACGTTTGGGCTATGGCTACACCTTC. Translation gives CASTLGRLGYGYTF.